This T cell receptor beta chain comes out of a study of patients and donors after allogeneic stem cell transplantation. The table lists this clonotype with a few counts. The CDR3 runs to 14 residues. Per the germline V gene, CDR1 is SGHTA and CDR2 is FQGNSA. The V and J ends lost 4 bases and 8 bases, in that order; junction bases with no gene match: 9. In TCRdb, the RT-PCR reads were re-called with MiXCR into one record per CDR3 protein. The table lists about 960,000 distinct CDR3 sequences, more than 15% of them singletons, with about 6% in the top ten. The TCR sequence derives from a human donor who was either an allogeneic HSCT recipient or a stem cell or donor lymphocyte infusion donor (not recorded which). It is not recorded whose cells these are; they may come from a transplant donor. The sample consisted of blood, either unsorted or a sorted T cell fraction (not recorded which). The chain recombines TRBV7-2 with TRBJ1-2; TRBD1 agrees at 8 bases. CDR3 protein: CASSSNRGMEGYTF. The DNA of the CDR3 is TGTGCCAGCAGCTCGAACAGGGGGATGGAAGGCTACACCTTC. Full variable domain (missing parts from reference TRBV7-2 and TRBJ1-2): GAGVSQSPSNKVTEKGKDVELRCDPISGHTALYWYRQSLGQGLEFLIYFQGNSAPDKSGLPSDRFSAERTGGSVSTLTIQRTQQEDSAVYLCASSSNRGMEGYTFGSGTRLTVV.